This note documents a single T cell receptor beta chain sequence. CDR1 is KGHSH and CDR2 is LQKENI in the germline V gene. V lost 5 bases and J 4 bases, leaving 17 bases between the germline ends. The CDR3 spans 15 residues. The data are from a study of blood T cell repertoires in COVID-19. Study context: Italy, Spain and the United States were the sources of the convalescent and acute COVID-19 samples. PBMCs, B-cell-depleted T cells, or T cells were the source of the cDNA or gDNA that made up the material.

In the original analysis: Estimation of nucleated cell counts relied on the amplification of reference gene primers. Libraries were prepared by immunoSEQ multiplex PCR; TCRdb keeps only in-frame clonotypes and omits some of them. Clone size and V and J calls were adopted from that table, with D and trimming inferred from the DNA. The table shows 95,000 to 150,000 clones, with roughly 87% occurring only once. The chain has TRBV18 and TRBJ1-1; D is perhaps TRBD1 (6 bases). Sequenced material: peripheral blood. The sequence was obtained from a man aged 80 or over with acute or convalescent COVID-19. In DNA, the CDR3 is TGTGCCAGCTCAGGTGTGGGGGCGGGTCGCACTGAAGCTTTCTTT. Its translation is CASSGVGAGRTEAFF.